The subject of this entry is one TCR beta chain. Per the germline V gene, CDR1 is SEHNR and CDR2 is FQNEAQ (reference sequence). V was pared by 3 bases and J by 6 bases, with 11 bases between. This CDR3 is built from 13 residues. This sample was taken from a study of blood T cell repertoires in COVID-19. TCRdb's copy holds only in-frame clones and misses some; the assay was immunoSEQ multiplex PCR. The table lists approximately 150,000 clones, roughly 86% of them singletons. The sequencing sample was made of peripheral blood. The receptor was isolated from a human donor with acute or convalescent COVID-19. The donor label of this sample is uncertain. The genes are TRBV7-9 and TRBJ1-1; tentative D call: TRBD1 (5 bases). The CDR3 bases are TGTGCCAGCAGCTTTGTTTGGGGCCCTGAAGCTTTCTTT. This codes for CASSFVWGPEAFF.